These 21 T cell receptor beta chains originate from one sample sequenced in a study of T cell repertoires in cytomegalovirus infection. Using its own MiXCR run on the reads, TCRdb lists one record per CDR3 protein. Here the sample spans approximately 500,000 distinct CDR3 sequences, 11% being singletons. Sequencing was performed on PBMCs. These receptors were collected from a human donor in good health (CMV status not recorded). Some clones in this sample may be carry-over from other donors' samples.

This clonotype came up many times. The chain recombines TRBV20-1 with TRBJ1-5, with TRBD1 matching 7 bases. The germline V gene encodes CDR1 DFQATT and CDR2 SNEGSKA (reference sequence). J gave up 4 bases and V 5 bases, and 5 bases lay outside the gene matches. CDR3 length equals 13 residues. The CDR3 region is CSAARDRNQPQHF. The CDR3 bases are TGCAGTGCTGCCCGGGACAGAAATCAGCCCCAGCATTTT.

This clonotype was picked up a small number of times. The CDR3 sequence is CASSLARGISDVLTF. CDR3 bases: TGTGCCAGCAGCTTGGCCAGGGGAATATCAGACGTCCTGACTTTC. The chain joins TRBV5-4 to TRBJ2-6; D may be TRBD1 (6 bases). Germline V gives CDR1 SGHNT, CDR2 YYREEE (reference sequence). This CDR3 spans 15 amino acids. With 0 bases removed from V and 11 bases from J, the gap between germline ends came to 15 bases.

The sample holds a few counts of this clonotype. The chain is built from TRBV29-1 and TRBJ2-3; D is possibly TRBD1 (5 bases). This CDR3 spans 13 amino acids. V lost 6 bases, J lost 2 bases, and 12 bases lay in between. Germline CDR1 and CDR2: SQVTM and ANQGSEA. CDR3 sequence reads: CSVRTKNTDTQYF. The CDR3 DNA sequence: TGCAGCGTGAGGACAAAAAACACAGATACGCAGTATTTT.

This clonotype was picked up a small number of times. V and J are TRBV3-1 and TRBJ2-1; no clear D. CDR3 length equals 15 residues. CDR1 and CDR2 (germline): LGHDT, YNNKEL (reference sequence). Trimming left V 0 bases short and J 0 bases short, with 6 bases between. In DNA form, the CDR3 reads TGTGCCAGCAGCCAAGACAGCCGCTCCTACAATGAGCAGTTCTTC. Translating it yields CASSQDSRSYNEQFF.

This clonotype showed up many times. The V gene is TRBV5-4, the J gene TRBJ2-5, with TRBD1 identical over 9 bases. V gave up 3 bases and J gave up 2 bases; unmatched junction bases: 8. CDR1 SGHNT and CDR2 YYREEE come from the germline V gene (reference sequence). This CDR3 spans 16 amino acids. The CDR3 is CASSWGGTGFQETQYF. The CDR3 DNA reads TGTGCCAGCAGCTGGGGGGGGACAGGGTTTCAAGAGACCCAGTACTTC.

At least ten counts were recorded for this clonotype. This chain links TRBV19 with TRBJ1-5, with TRBD1 identical over 7 bases. CDR3 length equals 15 residues. Germline V gene lookup returns CDR1 LNHDA and CDR2 SQIVND (reference sequence). Unmatched junction bases numbered 13, after V lost 8 bases and J lost 6 bases. The DNA of the CDR3 is TGTGCCAGTGCCAGGGGGTCAGGGGAGGTTCAGCCCCAGCATTTT. This codes for CASARGSGEVQPQHF.

This clonotype showed up just a few times. This sequence joins TRBV18 and TRBJ1-2; a possible D gene is TRBD1 (5 bases). The CDR3 consists of 14 residues. V was clipped by 5 bases and J by 6 bases, with 16 bases between them. CDR1 is KGHSH and CDR2 is LQKENI in the germline V gene. CDR3 in DNA: TGTGCCAGCTCATCAAGTCCAATCAGGGATGGCTACACCTTC. The encoded protein is CASSSSPIRDGYTF.

This clonotype was seen repeatedly, ten times or more. V gene TRBV24-1 combines with J gene TRBJ2-3; D perhaps matches TRBD1 (6 bases). Trimming left V 9 bases short and J 4 bases short, with 7 bases between. This CDR3 has 11 amino acids. The germline gives CDR1 KGHDR, CDR2 SFDVKD. CDR3 in DNA: TGTGCCACCGGGACATCAGATACGCAGTATTTT. It translates to CATGTSDTQYF.

This clonotype has at least ten counts. V gene TRBV10-3 combines with J gene TRBJ1-3; 7 nucleotides match TRBD1. The germline V gene has CDR1 ENHRY and CDR2 SYGVKD. This CDR3 spans 14 amino acids. The V and J ends lost 3 bases and 2 bases, in that order; junction bases with no gene match: 1. The CDR3 region has the DNA TGTGCCATCAGTGACAGGGGGGCTGGAAACACCATATATTTT. Encoded protein: CAISDRGAGNTIYF.

This clonotype was detected ten times or more. The chain recombines TRBV19 with TRBJ1-2; D perhaps matches TRBD1 (6 bases). The CDR3 runs 16 residues. Looked up from germline, CDR1 is LNHDA and CDR2 is SQIVND (reference sequence). V was cut by 9 bases and J by 5 bases, with 25 bases left in between. In DNA, the CDR3 is TGTGCCAGCCAACCCGGGGGGCCCAGGGTCCTTTATGGCTACACCTTC. Encoded protein: CASQPGGPRVLYGYTF.

Points on this clonotype: Just one base apart from a much larger clone, this may be a read error. The chain couples TRBV7-9 to TRBJ2-7, with 7 bases lining up with TRBD1. This CDR3 is 17 amino acids long. With V trimmed by 5 bases and J by 1 base, 14 bases remained unmatched. The germline V gene has CDR1 SEHNR and CDR2 FQNEAQ (reference sequence). CDR3 amino acids: CASSGGPTGATSYEQYF. The CDR3 region has the DNA TGTGCCAGCAGCGGCGGGCCAACAGGGGCGACATCCTACGAGCAGTACTTC.

The chain has TRBV6-5 and TRBJ2-7; 8 bases fit TRBD2. Germline CDR1 MNHEY, CDR2 SVGAGI. The CDR3 extends over 14 amino acids. Unmatched junction bases numbered 5, after V lost 7 bases and J lost 0 bases. DNA for the CDR3: TGTGCCAGCAAGCCGGGAGGGGGCTCCTACGAGCAGTACTTC. Translating it yields CASKPGGGSYEQYF.

This clonotype was found many times. V usage is TRBV7-3 and J usage is TRBJ2-7, with 11 bases lining up with TRBD1. Germline CDR1 is SGHTA and CDR2 is FQGTGA. The CDR3 extends over 17 amino acids. The V gene end was trimmed by 0 bases and the J gene end by 4 bases; junction bases not matched to a gene: 8. The CDR3 sequence is CASSLTGPGQGVYEQYF. The CDR3 DNA is TGTGCCAGCAGCTTAACGGGACCGGGACAGGGGGTTTACGAGCAGTACTTC.

The chain recombines TRBV18 with TRBJ2-1, with D possibly TRBD2 on 5 matching bases. Germline V gene sequence: CDR1 KGHSH, CDR2 LQKENI. V was shortened by 0 bases and J by 4 bases, with 13 bases between the two germline ends. The CDR3 covers 16 residues. Written as DNA, the CDR3 is TGTGCCAGCTCACCACCGTCTAGCCGCCCGTACAATGAGCAGTTCTTC. Encoded protein: CASSPPSSRPYNEQFF.

In its sample, this clonotype was seen many times. This chain connects TRBV28 to TRBJ2-1; possibly TRBD2 for D (5 bases). Germline CDR1 MDHEN, CDR2 SYDVKM. This CDR3 has 12 amino acids. The V and J ends lost 5 bases and 9 bases respectively, with 11 bases between them. CDR3 nucleotide sequence: TGTGCCAGCAGTCTACTAGGTTCTGAGCAGTTCTTC. It translates to CASSLLGSEQFF.

This clonotype was seen only a few times. One end of the junction is discordant with germline, which a read error may explain. The chain uses TRBV7-7 and TRBJ2-1; maybe TRBD2 (5 bases). The CDR3 consists of 15 residues. CDR1 is SSHAT, CDR2 FNYEAQ, per germline (reference sequence). The CDR3 nucleotides are TGTGCTAGCAGCTTAGCGAGCAGCTCCTACAATGAGCAGTTCTTC. It codes for CASSLASSSYNEQFF.

This clonotype was found many times. The chain carries TRBV28 and TRBJ1-1; D might be TRBD1 (5 bases). V lost 4 bases and J 5 bases, leaving 14 bases between the germline ends. Per the germline V gene, CDR1 is MDHEN and CDR2 is SYDVKM. The CDR3 covers 14 residues. Here the CDR3 reads CASSWPQGRTEAFF. DNA for the CDR3: TGTGCCAGCAGTTGGCCCCAGGGAAGAACTGAAGCTTTCTTT.

This clonotype has only a few counts. The chain carries TRBV12-3 or TRBV12-4 and TRBJ2-3; D uncertain. V was pared by 3 bases and J by 6 bases, with 10 bases between. The CDR3 totals 13 residues. CDR3: CASSLISPDTQYF. CDR3 nucleotide sequence: TGTGCCAGCAGTTTGATATCCCCGGATACGCAGTATTTT.

This clonotype has more than one count but fewer than ten. The chain carries TRBV6-1 and TRBJ2-7; 11 bases map to TRBD2. Germline V gene lookup returns CDR1 MNHNS and CDR2 SASEGT. CDR3 size: 14 residues. V lost 6 bases to trimming and J lost 5 bases; unmatched junction nucleotides: 6. CDR3 sequence (DNA): TGTGCCAGCAGCCGACTAGCGGGGATCCACGAGCAGTACTTC. This codes for CASSRLAGIHEQYF.

There are a few counts of this clonotype. The gene calls are TRBV28 and TRBJ2-7; D not certain. V gave up 5 bases and J gave up 12 bases, with 17 bases separating them. The CDR3 is 12 residues long. Germline values: CDR1 MDHEN, CDR2 SYDVKM. CDR3: CASSPPGTLGYF. The CDR3 DNA is TGTGCCAGCAGTCCCCCGGGCACCCTGGGGTACTTC.

This clonotype has ten or more counts. The chain couples TRBV7-4 to TRBJ2-5, with D tentatively TRBD1 or TRBD2 (5 bases each). The length of the CDR3 is 17 residues. V lost 1 base to trimming and J lost 9 bases, with 24 bases between them. CDR1 and CDR2 (germline): SGHVT, SQSDAQ. The CDR3 loop is CASSLGESGRRRGAQYF. The CDR3 DNA follows: TGTGCCAGCAGCTTAGGAGAGTCGGGGCGGCGCCGAGGGGCCCAGTACTTC.